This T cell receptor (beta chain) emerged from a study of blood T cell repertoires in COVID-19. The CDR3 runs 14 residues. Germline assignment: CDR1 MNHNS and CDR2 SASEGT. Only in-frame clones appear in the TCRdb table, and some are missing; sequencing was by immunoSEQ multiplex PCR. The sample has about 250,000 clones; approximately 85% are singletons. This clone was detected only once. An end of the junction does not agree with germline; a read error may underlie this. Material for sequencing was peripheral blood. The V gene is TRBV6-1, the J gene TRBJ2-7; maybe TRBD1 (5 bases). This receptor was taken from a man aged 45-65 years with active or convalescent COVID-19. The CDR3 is CASTEQANFYEQYF. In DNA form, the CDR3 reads TGTGCCAGCACTGAACAGGCCAATTTCTACGAGCAGTACTTC.